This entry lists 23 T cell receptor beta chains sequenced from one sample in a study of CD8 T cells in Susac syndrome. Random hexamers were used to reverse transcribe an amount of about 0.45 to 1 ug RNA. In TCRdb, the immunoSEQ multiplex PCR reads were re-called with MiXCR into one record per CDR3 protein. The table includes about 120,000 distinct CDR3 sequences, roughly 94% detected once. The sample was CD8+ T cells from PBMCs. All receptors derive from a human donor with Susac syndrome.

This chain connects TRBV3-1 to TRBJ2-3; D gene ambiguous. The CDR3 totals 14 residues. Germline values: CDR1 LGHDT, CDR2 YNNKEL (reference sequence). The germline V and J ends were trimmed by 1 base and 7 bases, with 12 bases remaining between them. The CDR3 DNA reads TGTGCCAGCAGCCAAGGCACCCTGGGGTATACGCAGTATTTT. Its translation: CASSQGTLGYTQYF.

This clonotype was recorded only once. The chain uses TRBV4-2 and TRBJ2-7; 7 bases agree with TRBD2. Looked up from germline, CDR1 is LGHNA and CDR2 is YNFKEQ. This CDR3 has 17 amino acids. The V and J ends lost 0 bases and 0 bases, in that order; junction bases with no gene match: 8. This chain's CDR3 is CASSQEGSGGGSYEQYF. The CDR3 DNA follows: TGTGCCAGCAGCCAAGAAGGGTCGGGAGGTGGCTCCTACGAGCAGTACTTC.

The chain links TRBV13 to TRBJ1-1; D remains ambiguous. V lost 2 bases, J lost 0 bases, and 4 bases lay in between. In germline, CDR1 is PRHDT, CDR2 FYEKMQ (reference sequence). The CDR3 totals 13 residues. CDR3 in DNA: TGTGCCAGCAGCTTACTCCTGAACACTGAAGCTTTCTTT. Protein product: CASSLLLNTEAFF. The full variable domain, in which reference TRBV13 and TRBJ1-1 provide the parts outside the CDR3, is AAGVIQSPRHLIKEKRETATLKCYPIPRHDTVYWYQQGPGQDPQFLISFYEKMQSDKGSIPDRFSAQQFSDYHSELNMSSLELGDSALYFCASSLLLNTEAFFGQGTRLTVV.

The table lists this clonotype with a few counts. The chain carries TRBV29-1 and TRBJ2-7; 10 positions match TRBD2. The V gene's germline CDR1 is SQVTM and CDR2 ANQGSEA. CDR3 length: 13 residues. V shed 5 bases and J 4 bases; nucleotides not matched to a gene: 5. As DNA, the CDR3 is TGCAGCGTTCAAAGCGGGGGGGCGTACGAGCAGTACTTC. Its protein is CSVQSGGAYEQYF.

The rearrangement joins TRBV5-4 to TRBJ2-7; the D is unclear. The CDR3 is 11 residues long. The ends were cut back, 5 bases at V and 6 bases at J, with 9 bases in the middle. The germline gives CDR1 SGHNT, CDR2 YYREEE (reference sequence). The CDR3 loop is CASSIRGEQYF. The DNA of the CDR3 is TGTGCCAGCAGTATTAGAGGCGAGCAGTACTTC.

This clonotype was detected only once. In DNA, the CDR3 is TGTGCCATCAGTGAGCCCCGAAGGGCGGGGGGCACAGATACGCAGTATTTT. This sequence encodes CAISEPRRAGGTDTQYF. V and J are TRBV10-3 and TRBJ2-3; 7 nucleotides align to TRBD2. Germline-derived CDR1 and CDR2 are ENHRY and SYGVKD. J was trimmed by 1 base and V by 2 bases; bases with no gene match: 9. This CDR3 region has 17 residues.

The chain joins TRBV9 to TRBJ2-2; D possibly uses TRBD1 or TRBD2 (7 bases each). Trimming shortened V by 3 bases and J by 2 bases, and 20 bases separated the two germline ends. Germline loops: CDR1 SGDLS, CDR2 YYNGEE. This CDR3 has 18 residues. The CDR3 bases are TGTGCCAGCAGCGAACCCCAGGGGGGGACAGACAACACCGGGGAGCTGTTTTTT. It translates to CASSEPQGGTDNTGELFF.

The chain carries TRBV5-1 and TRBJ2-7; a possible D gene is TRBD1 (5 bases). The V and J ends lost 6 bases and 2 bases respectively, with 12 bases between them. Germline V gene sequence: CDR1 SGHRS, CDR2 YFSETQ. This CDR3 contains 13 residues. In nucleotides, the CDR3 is TGCGCCAGCAACGGACACCAAGCCTACGAGCAGTACTTC. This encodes CASNGHQAYEQYF.

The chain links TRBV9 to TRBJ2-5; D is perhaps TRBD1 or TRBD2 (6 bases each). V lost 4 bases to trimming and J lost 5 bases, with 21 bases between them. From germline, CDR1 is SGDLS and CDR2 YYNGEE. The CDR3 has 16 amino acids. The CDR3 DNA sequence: TGTGCCAGCAGCCCCACGGGGGCTAGCGCCACTGAGACCCAGTACTTC. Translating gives CASSPTGASATETQYF.

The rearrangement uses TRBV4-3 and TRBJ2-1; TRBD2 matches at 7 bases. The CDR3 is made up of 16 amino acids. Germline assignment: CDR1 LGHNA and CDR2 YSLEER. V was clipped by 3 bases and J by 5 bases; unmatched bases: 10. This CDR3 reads CASSQGVGGNNNEQFF. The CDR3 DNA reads TGCGCCAGCAGCCAGGGAGTCGGGGGGAACAACAATGAGCAGTTCTTC.

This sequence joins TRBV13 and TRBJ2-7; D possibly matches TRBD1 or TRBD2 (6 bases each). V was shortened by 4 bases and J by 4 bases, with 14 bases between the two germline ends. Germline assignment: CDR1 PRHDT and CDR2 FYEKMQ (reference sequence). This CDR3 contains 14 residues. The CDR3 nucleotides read TGTGCCAGCAGCTCACAGGGCGGGGTGTACGAGCAGTACTTC. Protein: CASSSQGGVYEQYF.

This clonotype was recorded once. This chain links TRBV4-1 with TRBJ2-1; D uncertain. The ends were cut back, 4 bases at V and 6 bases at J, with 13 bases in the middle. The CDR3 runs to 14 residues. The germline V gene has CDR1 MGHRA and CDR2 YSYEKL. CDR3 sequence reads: CASSRKDGVNEQFF. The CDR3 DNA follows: TGCGCCAGCAGCCGGAAAGACGGAGTCAATGAGCAGTTCTTC.

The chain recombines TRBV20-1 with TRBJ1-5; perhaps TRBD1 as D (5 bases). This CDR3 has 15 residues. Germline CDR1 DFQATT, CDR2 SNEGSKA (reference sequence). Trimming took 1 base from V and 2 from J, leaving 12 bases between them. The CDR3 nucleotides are TGCAGTGCTAGAGTTAAAGGGGAGGGCAATCAGCCCCAGCATTTT. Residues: CSARVKGEGNQPQHF.

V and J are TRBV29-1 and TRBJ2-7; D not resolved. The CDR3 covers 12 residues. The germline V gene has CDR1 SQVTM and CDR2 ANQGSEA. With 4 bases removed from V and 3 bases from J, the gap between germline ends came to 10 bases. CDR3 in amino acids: CSVVNRGYEQYF. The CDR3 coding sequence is TGCAGCGTTGTGAACAGAGGCTACGAGCAGTACTTC.

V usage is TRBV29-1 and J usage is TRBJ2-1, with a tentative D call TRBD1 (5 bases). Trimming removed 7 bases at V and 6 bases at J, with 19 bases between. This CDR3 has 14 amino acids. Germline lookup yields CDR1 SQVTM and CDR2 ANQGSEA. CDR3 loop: CSALGRVSINEQFF. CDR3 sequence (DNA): TGCAGCGCCCTCGGCAGGGTGTCAATCAATGAGCAGTTCTTC.

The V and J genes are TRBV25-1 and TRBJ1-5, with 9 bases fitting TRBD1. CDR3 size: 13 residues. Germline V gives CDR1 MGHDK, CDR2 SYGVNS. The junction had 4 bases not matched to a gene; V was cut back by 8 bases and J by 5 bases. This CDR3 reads CASSRQGDQPQHF. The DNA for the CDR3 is TGTGCCAGCTCCAGACAGGGGGATCAGCCCCAGCATTTT.

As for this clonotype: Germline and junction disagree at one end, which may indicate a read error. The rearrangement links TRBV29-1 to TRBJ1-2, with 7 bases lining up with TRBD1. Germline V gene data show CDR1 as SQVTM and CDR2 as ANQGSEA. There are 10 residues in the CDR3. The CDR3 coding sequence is TGCAGCGTTATAGAGGGACAGATAATCTTC. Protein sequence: CSVIEGQIIF.

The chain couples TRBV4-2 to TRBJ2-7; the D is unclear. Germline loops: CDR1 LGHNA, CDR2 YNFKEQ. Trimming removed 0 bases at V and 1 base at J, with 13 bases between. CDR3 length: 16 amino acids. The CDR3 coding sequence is TGTGCCAGCAGCCAAGATTTGGGTGACGGATCCTACGAGCAGTACTTC. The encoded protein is CASSQDLGDGSYEQYF.

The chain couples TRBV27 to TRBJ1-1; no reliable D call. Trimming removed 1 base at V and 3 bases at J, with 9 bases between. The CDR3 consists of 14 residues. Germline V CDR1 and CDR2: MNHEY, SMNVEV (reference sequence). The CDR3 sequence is CASSLLGKDTEAFF. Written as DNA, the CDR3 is TGTGCCAGCAGTTTATTAGGGAAGGACACTGAAGCTTTCTTT.

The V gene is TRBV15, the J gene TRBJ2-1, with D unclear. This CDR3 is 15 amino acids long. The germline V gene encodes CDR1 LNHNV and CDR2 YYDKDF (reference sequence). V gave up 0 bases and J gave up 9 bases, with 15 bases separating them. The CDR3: CATSRDSSPLGEQFF. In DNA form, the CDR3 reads TGTGCCACCAGCAGAGATAGCAGTCCGCTGGGTGAGCAGTTCTTC.

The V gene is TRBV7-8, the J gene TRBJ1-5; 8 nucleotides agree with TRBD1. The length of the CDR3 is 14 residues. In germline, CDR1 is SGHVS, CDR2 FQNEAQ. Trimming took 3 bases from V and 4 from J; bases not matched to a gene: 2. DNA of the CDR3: TGTGCCAGCAGCTTCGGACAGGGAAATCAGCCCCAGCATTTT. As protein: CASSFGQGNQPQHF.

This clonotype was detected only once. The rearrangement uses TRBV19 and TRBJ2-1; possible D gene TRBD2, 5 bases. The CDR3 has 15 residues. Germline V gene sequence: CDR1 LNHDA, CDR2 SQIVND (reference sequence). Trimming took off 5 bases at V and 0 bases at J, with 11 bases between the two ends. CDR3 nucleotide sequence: TGTGCCAGTAGTCTCGCGGGTGTCTCCTACAATGAGCAGTTCTTC. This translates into CASSLAGVSYNEQFF. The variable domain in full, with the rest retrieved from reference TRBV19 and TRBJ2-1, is DGGITQSPKYLFRKEGQNVTLSCEQNLNHDAMYWYRQDPGQGLRLIYYSQIVNDFQKGDIAEGYSVSREKKESFPLTVTSAQKNPTAFYLCASSLAGVSYNEQFFGPGTRLTVL.

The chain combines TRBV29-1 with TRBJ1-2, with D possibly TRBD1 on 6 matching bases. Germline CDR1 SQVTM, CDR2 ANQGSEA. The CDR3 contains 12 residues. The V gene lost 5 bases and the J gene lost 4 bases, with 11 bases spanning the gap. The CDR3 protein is CSVTGQRYGYTF. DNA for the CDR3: TGCAGCGTTACCGGACAGCGCTATGGCTACACCTTC.